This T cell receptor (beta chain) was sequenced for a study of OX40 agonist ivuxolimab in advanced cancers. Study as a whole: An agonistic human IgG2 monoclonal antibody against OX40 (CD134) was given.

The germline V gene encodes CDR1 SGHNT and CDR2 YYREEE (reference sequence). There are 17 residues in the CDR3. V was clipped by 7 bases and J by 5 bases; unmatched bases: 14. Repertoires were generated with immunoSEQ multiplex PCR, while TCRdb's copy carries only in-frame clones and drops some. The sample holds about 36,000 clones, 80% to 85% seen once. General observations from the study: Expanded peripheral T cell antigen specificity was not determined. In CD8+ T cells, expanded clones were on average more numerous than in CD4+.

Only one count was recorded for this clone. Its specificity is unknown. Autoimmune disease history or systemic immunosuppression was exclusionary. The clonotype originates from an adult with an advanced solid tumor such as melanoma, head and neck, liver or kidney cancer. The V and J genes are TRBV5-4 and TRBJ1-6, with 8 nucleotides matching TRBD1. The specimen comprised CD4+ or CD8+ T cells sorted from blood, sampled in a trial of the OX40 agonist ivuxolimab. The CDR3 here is CASGRQGLGKDNSPLHF. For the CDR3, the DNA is TGTGCCAGCGGTAGACAGGGGCTCGGTAAGGATAATTCACCCCTCCACTTT.